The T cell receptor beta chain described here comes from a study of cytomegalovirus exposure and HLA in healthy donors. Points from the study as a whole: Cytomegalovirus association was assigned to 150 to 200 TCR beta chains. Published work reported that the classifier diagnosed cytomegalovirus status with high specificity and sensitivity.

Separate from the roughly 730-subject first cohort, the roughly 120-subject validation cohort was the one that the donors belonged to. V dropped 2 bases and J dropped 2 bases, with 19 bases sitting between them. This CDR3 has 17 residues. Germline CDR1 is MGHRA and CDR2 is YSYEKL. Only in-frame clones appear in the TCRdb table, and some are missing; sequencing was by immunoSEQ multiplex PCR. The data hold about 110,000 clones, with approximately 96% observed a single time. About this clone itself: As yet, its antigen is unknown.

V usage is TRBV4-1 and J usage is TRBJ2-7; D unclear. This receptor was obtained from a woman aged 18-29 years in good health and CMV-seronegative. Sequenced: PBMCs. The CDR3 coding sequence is TGCGCCAGCAGCCAACAAACGTCGTCCCCCTCGGCCTACGAGCAGTACTTC. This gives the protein CASSQQTSSPSAYEQYF.